These 9 T cell receptor beta chains were sequenced from one sample in a study of Ad26.COV2.S vaccination and SARS-CoV-2 variants. As for treatment: 19 received Ad26.COV2.S at low or high dose, single or two shots; a few received placebo; per-sample allocation not given. Specimens were obtained on day 63 following the first vaccine or placebo injection. Using immunoSEQ multiplex PCR, the repertoire was profiled, and TCRdb retains in-frame clones only, with some absent. The table shows about 420,000 clones, with 88% occurring only once. The sample consisted of peripheral blood, taken in a trial of Ad26.COV2.S vaccine versus placebo. The receptors come from a person between 18 and 60 years old who received the Ad26.COV2.S COVID-19 vaccine or a placebo.

DNA for the CDR3: TGTGCCAGCAGCCCCTTCGACGGCACAGATACGCAGTATTTT. Its protein is CASSPFDGTDTQYF. This chain joins TRBV7-3 and TRBJ2-3; D gene uncertain. CDR1 SGHTA and CDR2 FQGTGA come from the germline V gene. The CDR3 runs to 14 residues. Trimming pared 5 bases from V and 1 base from J, leaving 10 bases between.

The chain joins TRBV5-4 to TRBJ2-5, with D perhaps given as TRBD1 or TRBD2 (5 bases each). The CDR3 covers 15 residues. V lost 0 bases to trimming and J lost 5 bases, with 14 bases between them. Germline V gene sequence: CDR1 SGHNT, CDR2 YYREEE (reference sequence). CDR3 nucleotide sequence: TGTGCCAGCAGCTTGGTGGGGACGACACGGGAGACCCAGTACTTC. Protein: CASSLVGTTRETQYF.

The J gene is TRBJ1-6, the V gene TRBV4-1; D may be TRBD1 (6 bases). The V end lost 0 bases, the J end lost 8 bases, and 23 bases lay between the germline ends. Germline CDR1 and CDR2: MGHRA and YSYEKL. The CDR3 totals 19 residues. The DNA for the CDR3 is TGCGCCAGCAGCCAAGATCCCGGGGGGTTACAGGGAGTGGATTCACCCCTCCACTTT. Amino acids: CASSQDPGGLQGVDSPLHF.

This rearrangement joins TRBV7-9 to TRBJ2-1; 12 bases align to TRBD1. The CDR3 loop spans 18 amino acids. Germline assignment: CDR1 SEHNR and CDR2 FQNEAQ (reference sequence). With 5 bases clipped from V and 4 bases from J, the junction kept 12 bases outside the gene matches. The CDR3 here is CASSPGTGGGKIYNEQFF. DNA of the CDR3: TGTGCCAGCAGCCCCGGGACAGGGGGCGGCAAAATTTACAATGAGCAGTTCTTC.

A few counts support this clone. Other DNA sequences in the same sample also yield this CDR3. This sequence joins TRBV7-9 and TRBJ2-7; tentative D call: TRBD1 (6 bases). CDR1 and CDR2 (germline): SEHNR, FQNEAQ (reference sequence). V dropped 0 bases and J dropped 4 bases, with 7 bases sitting between them. This CDR3 contains 13 residues. The CDR3 loop reads CASSLARGYEQYF. The CDR3 DNA reads TGTGCCAGCAGCTTAGCGAGGGGGTACGAGCAGTACTTC.

Here the CDR3 DNA reads TGTGCCAGCAGCTTAGATCGTGGAAACACCATATATTTT. Translated, it gives CASSLDRGNTIYF. The rearrangement uses TRBV11-2 and TRBJ1-3, with D uncertain. Trimming cost V 0 bases and J 3 bases, with 3 bases left between them. The CDR3 runs 13 residues. Germline V gene sequence: CDR1 SGHAT, CDR2 FQNNGV. Using reference TRBV11-2 and TRBJ1-3 for the parts outside the CDR3, the full variable domain is EAGVAQSPRYKIIEKRQSVAFWCNPISGHATLYWYQQILGQGPKLLIQFQNNGVVDDSQLPKDRFSAERLKGVDSTLKIQPAKLEDSAVYLCASSLDRGNTIYFGEGSWLTVV.

The genes are TRBV6-5 and TRBJ1-6, with D uncertain. The CDR3 has 13 amino acids. V dropped 0 bases and J dropped 10 bases, with 7 bases sitting between them. CDR1 is MNHEY, CDR2 SVGAGI, per germline. The CDR3 bases are TGTGCCAGCAGTTACTCGGGGTTGTCACCCCTCCACTTT. Translating gives CASSYSGLSPLHF.

V usage is TRBV5-4 and J usage is TRBJ1-2, with a weak D call TRBD1 (6 bases). CDR1 is SGHNT and CDR2 is YYREEE in the germline V gene (reference sequence). This CDR3 region has 15 residues. The germline V and J ends were trimmed by 4 bases and 8 bases, with 21 bases remaining between them. The CDR3 nucleotides read TGTGCCAGCAGCCCGGGGAACAGGGCTCTTAGGGGCTACACCTTC. Protein product: CASSPGNRALRGYTF.

The chain employs TRBV3-1 (or the pseudogene TRBV3-2) and TRBJ2-7; the D call may be TRBD1 or TRBD2 (6 bases each). The V and J ends lost 3 bases and 3 bases respectively, with 18 bases between them. The CDR3 sequence is 16 residues long. Germline-derived CDR1 and CDR2 are LGHDT and YNNKEL (reference sequence). The CDR3 bases are TGTGCCAGCAGCCACCTCCCGGGGGCTTTCCACTACGAGCAGTACTTC. Residues: CASSHLPGAFHYEQYF.